This T cell receptor beta chain came from a study of response to subunit inactivated influenza vaccine. Each CDR3 protein is one row after TCRdb ran MiXCR on the RT-PCR reads. This sample has around 650,000 distinct CDR3 sequences, with approximately 14% found just once. This clonotype was found a few times. What it binds is unknown. The germline gives CDR1 SGHRS, CDR2 YFSETQ. This CDR3 is built from 12 residues. Trimming cost V 5 bases and J 3 bases, with 9 bases left between them. Overall study findings and caveats: Every seasonal influenza vaccination brings in few new T cells, the authors suggested.

This material consisted of PBMCs from blood, taken 12 days after vaccination. V gene TRBV5-1 combines with J gene TRBJ2-7; D uncertain. This receptor was obtained from a man aged 50-59 years who received an inactivated influenza vaccine. CDR3 sequence: CASSSSNYEQYF. In nucleotides, the CDR3 is TGCGCCAGCAGTTCGTCGAACTACGAGCAGTACTTC.